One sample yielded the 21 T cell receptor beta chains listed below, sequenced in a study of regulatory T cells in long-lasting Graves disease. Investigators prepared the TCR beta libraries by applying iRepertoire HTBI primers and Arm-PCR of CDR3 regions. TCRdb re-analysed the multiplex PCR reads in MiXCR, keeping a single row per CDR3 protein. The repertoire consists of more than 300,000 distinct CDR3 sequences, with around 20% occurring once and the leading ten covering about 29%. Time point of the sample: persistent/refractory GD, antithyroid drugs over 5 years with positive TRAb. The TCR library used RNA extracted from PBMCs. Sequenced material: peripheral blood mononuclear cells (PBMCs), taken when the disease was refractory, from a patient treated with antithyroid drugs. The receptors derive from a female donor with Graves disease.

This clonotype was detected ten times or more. CDR3 bases: TGTGCCAGCAGTTTTAGATCCGGGGGCTCCACAGATACGCAGTATTTT. Residues: CASSFRSGGSTDTQYF. This chain joins TRBV27 and TRBJ2-3; TRBD1 or TRBD2 may be the D gene (6 bases each). This CDR3 is 16 amino acids long. Germline CDR1 reads MNHEY; CDR2 reads SMNVEV (reference sequence). With 3 bases removed from V and 2 bases from J, the gap between germline ends came to 15 bases.

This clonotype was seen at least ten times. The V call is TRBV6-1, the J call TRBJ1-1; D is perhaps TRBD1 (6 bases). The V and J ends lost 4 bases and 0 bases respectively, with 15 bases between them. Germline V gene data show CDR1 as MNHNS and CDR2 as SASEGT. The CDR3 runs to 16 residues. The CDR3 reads CASSGGGQGLNTEAFF. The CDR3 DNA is TGTGCCAGCAGTGGGGGGGGGCAGGGGTTGAACACTGAAGCTTTCTTT.

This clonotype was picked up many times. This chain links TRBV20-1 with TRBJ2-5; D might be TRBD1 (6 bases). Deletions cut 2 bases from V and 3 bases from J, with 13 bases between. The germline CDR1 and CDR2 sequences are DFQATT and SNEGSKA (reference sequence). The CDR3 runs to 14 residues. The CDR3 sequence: CSARTGRWEETQYF. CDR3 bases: TGCAGTGCTAGAACAGGGCGGTGGGAAGAGACCCAGTACTTC.

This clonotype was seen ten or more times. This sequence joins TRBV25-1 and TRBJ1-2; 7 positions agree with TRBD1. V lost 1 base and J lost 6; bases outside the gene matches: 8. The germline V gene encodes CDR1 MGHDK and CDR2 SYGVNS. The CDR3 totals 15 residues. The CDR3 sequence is CASSESDRADNGYTF. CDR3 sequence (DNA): TGTGCCAGCAGTGAATCTGACAGGGCTGACAATGGCTACACCTTC.

DNA of the CDR3: TGCAGTGCTAGGTGGCAGGGTACTGAAGCTTTCTTT. Its protein is CSARWQGTEAFF. The J gene is TRBJ1-1, the V gene TRBV20-1; a possible D gene is TRBD1 (5 bases). With 3 bases removed from V and 5 bases from J, the gap between germline ends came to 10 bases. Germline-derived CDR1 and CDR2 are DFQATT and SNEGSKA (reference sequence). The CDR3 covers 12 residues.

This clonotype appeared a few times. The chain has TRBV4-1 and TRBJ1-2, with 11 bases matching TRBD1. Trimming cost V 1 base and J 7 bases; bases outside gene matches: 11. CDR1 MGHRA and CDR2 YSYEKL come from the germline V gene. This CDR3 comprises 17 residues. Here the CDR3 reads CASSQVGTGGSIGGYTF. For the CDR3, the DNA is TGCGCCAGCAGCCAAGTAGGGACAGGGGGATCAATAGGTGGCTACACCTTC.

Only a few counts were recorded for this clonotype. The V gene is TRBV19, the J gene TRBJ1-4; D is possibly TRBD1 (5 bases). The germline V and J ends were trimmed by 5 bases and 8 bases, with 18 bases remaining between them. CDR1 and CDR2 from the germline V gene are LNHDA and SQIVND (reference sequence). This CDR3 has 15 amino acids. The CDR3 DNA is TGTGCCAGTAGTCCGCAGGGAGGAACAACGGAAAAACTGTTTTTT. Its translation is CASSPQGGTTEKLFF.

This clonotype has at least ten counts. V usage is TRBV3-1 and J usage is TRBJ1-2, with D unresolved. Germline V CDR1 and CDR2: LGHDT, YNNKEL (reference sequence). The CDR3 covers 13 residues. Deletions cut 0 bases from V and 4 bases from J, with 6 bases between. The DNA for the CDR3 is TGTGCCAGCAGCCAAGATTTACGCTATGGCTACACCTTC. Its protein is CASSQDLRYGYTF. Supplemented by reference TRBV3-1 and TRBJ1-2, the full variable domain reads DTAVSQTPKYLVTQMGNDKSIKCEQNLGHDTMYWYKQDSKKFLKIMFSYNNKELIINETVPNRFSPKSPDKAHLNLHINSLELGDSAVYFCASSQDLRYGYTFGSGTRLTVV.

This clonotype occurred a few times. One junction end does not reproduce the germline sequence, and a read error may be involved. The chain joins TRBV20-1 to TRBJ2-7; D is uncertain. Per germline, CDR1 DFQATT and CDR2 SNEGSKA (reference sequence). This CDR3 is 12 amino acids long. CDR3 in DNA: TGCAGTGCTAGAGGATCAACCTACGTGCAGTACTTC. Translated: CSARGSTYVQYF.

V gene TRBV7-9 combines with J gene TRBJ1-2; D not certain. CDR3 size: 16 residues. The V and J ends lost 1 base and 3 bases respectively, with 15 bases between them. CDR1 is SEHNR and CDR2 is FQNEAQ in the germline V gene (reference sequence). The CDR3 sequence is CASSLVSKGGYYGYTF. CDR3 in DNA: TGTGCCAGCAGCTTAGTATCCAAGGGAGGGTACTATGGCTACACCTTC.

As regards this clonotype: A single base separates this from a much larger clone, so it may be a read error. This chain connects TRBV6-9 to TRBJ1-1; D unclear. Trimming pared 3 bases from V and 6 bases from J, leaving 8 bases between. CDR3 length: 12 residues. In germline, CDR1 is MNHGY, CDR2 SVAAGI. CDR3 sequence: CASSYGRSEAFF. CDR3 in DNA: TGTGCCAGCAGTTACGGGCGGTCTGAAGCTTTCTTT.

CDR3 nucleotide sequence: TGTGCCAGCTCAGCCACCGAGAACACTGAAGCTTTCTTT. This translates into CASSATENTEAFF. This chain uses TRBV18 with TRBJ1-1; D not resolved. Deletions cut 5 bases from V and 1 base from J, with 8 bases between. In germline, CDR1 is KGHSH, CDR2 LQKENI. The CDR3 loop spans 13 amino acids.

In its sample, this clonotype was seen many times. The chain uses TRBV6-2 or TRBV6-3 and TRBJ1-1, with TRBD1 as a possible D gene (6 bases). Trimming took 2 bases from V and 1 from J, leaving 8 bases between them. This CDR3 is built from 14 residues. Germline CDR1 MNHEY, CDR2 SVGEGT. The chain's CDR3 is CASSYLDRNTEAFF. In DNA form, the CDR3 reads TGTGCCAGCAGTTACCTGGACAGGAACACTGAAGCTTTCTTT.

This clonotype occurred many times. CDR3 sequence: CASMRGYPYEQYF. The CDR3 DNA sequence: TGTGCCAGCATGAGGGGATACCCCTACGAGCAGTACTTC. The V call is TRBV6-1, the J call TRBJ2-7; D is possibly TRBD1 or TRBD2 (5 bases each). V was cut by 7 bases and J by 2 bases, with 12 bases left in between. The CDR3 runs 13 residues. Germline values: CDR1 MNHNS, CDR2 SASEGT.

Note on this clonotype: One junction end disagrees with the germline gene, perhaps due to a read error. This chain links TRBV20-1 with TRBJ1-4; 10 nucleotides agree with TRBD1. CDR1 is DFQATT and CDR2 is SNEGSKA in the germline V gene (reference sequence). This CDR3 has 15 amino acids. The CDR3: CSARFPGTGDEKLSF. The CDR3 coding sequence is TGCAGTGCTAGATTCCCCGGGACAGGGGATGAAAAACTGTCTTTT.

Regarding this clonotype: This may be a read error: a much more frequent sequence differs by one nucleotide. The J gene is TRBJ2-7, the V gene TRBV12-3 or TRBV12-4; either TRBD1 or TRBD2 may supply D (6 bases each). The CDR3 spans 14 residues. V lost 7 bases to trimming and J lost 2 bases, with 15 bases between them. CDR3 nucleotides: TGTGCCAGCACTCGGGGGCCCCTCCCCTACGAGCAGTACTTC. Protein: CASTRGPLPYEQYF.

The DNA of the CDR3 is TGTGCCAGCAGTGGACAGAGGGGCACTGAAGCTTTCTTT. Translating it yields CASSGQRGTEAFF. The chain links TRBV6-2 or TRBV6-3 to TRBJ1-1, with D possibly being TRBD1 (6 bases). Trimming removed 5 bases from V and 4 bases from J, with 11 bases in between. The CDR3 loop spans 13 amino acids. Germline loops: CDR1 MNHEY, CDR2 SVGEGT.

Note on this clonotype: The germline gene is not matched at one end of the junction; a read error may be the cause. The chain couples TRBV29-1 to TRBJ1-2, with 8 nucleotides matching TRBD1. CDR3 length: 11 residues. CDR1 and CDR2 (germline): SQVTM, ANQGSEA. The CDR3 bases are TGCAGCGTTGTCAGGGGGCAGGGCTACGCCTTC. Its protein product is CSVVRGQGYAF. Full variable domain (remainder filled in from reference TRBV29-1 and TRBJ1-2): SAVISQKPSRDICQRGTSLTIQCQVDSQVTMMFWYRQQPGQSLTLIATANQGSEATYESGFVIDKFPISRPNLTFSTLTVSNMSPEDSSIYLCSVVRGQGYAFGSGTRLTVV.

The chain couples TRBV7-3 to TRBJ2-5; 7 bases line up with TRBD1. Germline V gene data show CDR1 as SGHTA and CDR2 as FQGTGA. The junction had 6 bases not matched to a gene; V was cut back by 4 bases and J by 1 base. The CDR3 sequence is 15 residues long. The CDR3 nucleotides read TGTGCCAGCAGCTCCCAGCCAGGGGGCCAAGAGACCCAGTACTTC. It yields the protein CASSSQPGGQETQYF.

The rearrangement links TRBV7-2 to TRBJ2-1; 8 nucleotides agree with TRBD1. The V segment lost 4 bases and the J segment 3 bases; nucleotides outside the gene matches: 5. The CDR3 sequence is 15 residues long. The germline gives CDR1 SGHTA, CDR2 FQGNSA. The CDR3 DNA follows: TGTGCCAGCAGCTCAGGGGGCGCGAACTACAATGAGCAGTTCTTC. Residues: CASSSGGANYNEQFF.

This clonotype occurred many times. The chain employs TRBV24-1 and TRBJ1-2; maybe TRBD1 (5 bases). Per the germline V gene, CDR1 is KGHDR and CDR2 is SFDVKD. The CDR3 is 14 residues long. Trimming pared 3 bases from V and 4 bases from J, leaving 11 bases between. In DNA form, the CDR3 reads TGTGCCACCAGTGATCCTGCACAGGCCTATGGCTACACCTTC. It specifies CATSDPAQAYGYTF.